This note documents a single TCR beta chain sequence. TCRdb's copy holds only in-frame clones and misses some; the assay was immunoSEQ multiplex PCR. Of tens of thousands of clones in the sample, over 90% are singletons; the top ten hold more than 6.5%. The CDR3 has 13 amino acids. The V end was cut by 5 bases, the J end by 5 bases, with 13 bases between. Germline lookup yields CDR1 SGDLS and CDR2 YYNGEE. This specimen belongs to a study of T cells in tuberculosis. The chain carries TRBV9 and TRBJ1-2; D uncertain. This clonotype was sampled from a donor aged 10-29 years with latent tuberculosis or without tuberculosis infection. Sequencing was performed on PBMCs. The CDR3 reads CASSAEVGYGYTF. The CDR3 region has the DNA TGTGCCAGCAGTGCGGAGGTGGGGTATGGCTACACCTTC.